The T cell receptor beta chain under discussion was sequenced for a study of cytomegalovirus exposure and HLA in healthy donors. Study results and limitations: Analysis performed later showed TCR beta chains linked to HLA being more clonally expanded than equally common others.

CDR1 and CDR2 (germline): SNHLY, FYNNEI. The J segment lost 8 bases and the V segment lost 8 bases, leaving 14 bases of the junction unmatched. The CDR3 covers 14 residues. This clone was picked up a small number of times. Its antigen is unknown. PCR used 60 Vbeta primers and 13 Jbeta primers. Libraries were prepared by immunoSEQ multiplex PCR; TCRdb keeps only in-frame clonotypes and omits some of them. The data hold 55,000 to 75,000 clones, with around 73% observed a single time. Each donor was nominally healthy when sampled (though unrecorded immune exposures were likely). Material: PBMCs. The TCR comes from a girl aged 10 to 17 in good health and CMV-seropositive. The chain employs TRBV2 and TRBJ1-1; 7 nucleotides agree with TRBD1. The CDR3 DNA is TGTGCCAGCTGCCGAGGGGGCCTCCAGTGGGAAGCTTTCTTT. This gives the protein CASCRGGLQWEAFF. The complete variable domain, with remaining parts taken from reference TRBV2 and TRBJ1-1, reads EPEVTQTPSHQVTQMGQEVILRCVPISNHLYFYWYRQILGQKVEFLVSFYNNEISEKSEIFDDQFSVERPDGSNFTLKIRSTKLEDSAMYFCASCRGGLQWEAFFGQGTRLTVV.